A single sample is the source of the 6 T cell receptor beta chains below, sequenced in a study of cytomegalovirus exposure and HLA in healthy donors. The PCR employed 60 Vbeta primers together with 13 Jbeta primers. Libraries were prepared by immunoSEQ multiplex PCR; TCRdb keeps only in-frame clonotypes and omits some of them. The table has around 150,000 clones, around 78% seen once; the top ten hold roughly 3%. Source material: PBMCs. These receptors were obtained from a woman between 40 and 55 years old in good health and CMV-seronegative.

This clone was detected only once. V is TRBV9 and J is TRBJ1-2; 7 bases map to TRBD1. The CDR3 totals 15 residues. V dropped 2 bases and J dropped 1; count of bases not matched to a gene: 5. The germline V gene encodes CDR1 SGDLS and CDR2 YYNGEE. The CDR3 DNA follows: TGTGCCAGCAGCGTTGGGGACAGTGTTAACTATGGCTACACCTTC. Translating it yields CASSVGDSVNYGYTF.

V usage is TRBV27 and J usage is TRBJ2-1; 10 nucleotides match TRBD2. Germline CDR1 is MNHEY and CDR2 is SMNVEV (reference sequence). The V segment lost 2 bases and the J segment 6 bases; nucleotides outside the gene matches: 1. CDR3 size: 14 residues. Here the CDR3 reads CASSLERGGNEQFF. CDR3 DNA sequence: TGTGCCAGCAGTTTAGAGCGGGGGGGCAATGAGCAGTTCTTC.

V is TRBV9 and J is TRBJ2-4; 7 positions match TRBD1. After removal of 4 bases from V and 8 bases from J, the junction contained 9 bases not matched to a gene. The germline V gene has CDR1 SGDLS and CDR2 YYNGEE. The CDR3 sequence is 14 residues long. This chain's CDR3 is CASSLKDRVDIQYF. The CDR3 nucleotides are TGTGCCAGCAGCTTAAAAGACAGGGTGGACATTCAGTACTTC.

V is TRBV10-3 and J is TRBJ2-5, with 9 bases that match TRBD2. CDR3 length equals 16 residues. CDR1 ENHRY and CDR2 SYGVKD come from the germline V gene. The V segment lost 5 bases and the J segment 5 bases; nucleotides outside the gene matches: 12. As DNA, the CDR3 is TGTGCCATCAGTCAAGCGGGGGGTATCGCCGGGGAGACCCAGTACTTC. This codes for CAISQAGGIAGETQYF.

V gene TRBV29-1 combines with J gene TRBJ1-2; 12 bases are a match to TRBD1. The J segment lost 7 bases and the V segment lost 2 bases, leaving 14 bases of the junction unmatched. CDR1 SQVTM and CDR2 ANQGSEA come from the germline V gene. The CDR3 is made up of 17 amino acids. CDR3 sequence (DNA): TGCAGCGTTGAACGCCGTCGGCCGGGGACAGGGGGCTTTGGCTACACCTTC. It codes for CSVERRRPGTGGFGYTF.

The chain is built from TRBV18 and TRBJ1-1; a possible D gene is TRBD1 (6 bases). Germline V CDR1 and CDR2: KGHSH, LQKENI. V was pared by 6 bases and J by 1 base, with 18 bases between. The CDR3 spans 16 residues. The CDR3 loop reads CASSPKIWTANTEAFF. As DNA, the CDR3 is TGTGCCAGCTCCCCAAAAATTTGGACAGCGAACACTGAAGCTTTCTTT.